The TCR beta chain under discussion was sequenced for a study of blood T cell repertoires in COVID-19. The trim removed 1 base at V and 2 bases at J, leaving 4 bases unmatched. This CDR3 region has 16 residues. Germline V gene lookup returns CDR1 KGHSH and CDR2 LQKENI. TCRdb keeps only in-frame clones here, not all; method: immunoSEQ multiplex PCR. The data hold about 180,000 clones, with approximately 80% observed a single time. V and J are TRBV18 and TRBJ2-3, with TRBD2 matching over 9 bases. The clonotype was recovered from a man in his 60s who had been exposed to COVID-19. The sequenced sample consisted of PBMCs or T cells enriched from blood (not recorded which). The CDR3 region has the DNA TGTGCCAGCTCACCACTGACTAGCGGCGCCACAGATACGCAGTATTTT. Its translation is CASSPLTSGATDTQYF.